This T cell receptor beta chain appears in the sequencing data of a study of blood T cell repertoires in COVID-19. Study-wide background: COVID-19 samples collected from the United States, Italy and Spain covered acute and convalescent phases. From T cells, B-cell-depleted T cells, or PBMCs came the material, which was cDNA or gDNA.

Germline V gene data show CDR1 as SEHNR and CDR2 as FQNEAQ (reference sequence). The V segment lost 6 bases and the J segment 4 bases; nucleotides outside the gene matches: 12. CDR3 size: 16 residues. The method was immunoSEQ multiplex PCR; TCRdb's version includes in-frame clones alone and lacks a portion of them. The sample holds approximately 170,000 clones, about 85% seen once. This chain joins TRBV7-9 and TRBJ2-1, with 7 bases identical to TRBD1. Sample: peripheral blood. The source is a man aged 65-85 years who had recovered from COVID-19. This chain's CDR3 is CASSHSGTVSYNEQFF. The CDR3, as DNA: TGTGCCAGCAGTCACTCCGGGACAGTAAGTTACAATGAGCAGTTCTTC. The complete variable domain, with remaining parts taken from reference TRBV7-9 and TRBJ2-1, reads DTGVSQNPRHKITKRGQNVTFRCDPISEHNRLYWYRQTLGQGPEFLTYFQNEAQLEKSRLLSDRFSAERPKGSFSTLEIQRTEQGDSAMYLCASSHSGTVSYNEQFFGPGTRLTVL.